The present T cell receptor (beta chain) was sequenced within a study of T cell repertoires in cytomegalovirus infection. Whole-study context: Public TCR beta signature analysis indicated the presence of both CMV infection and matching HLA type.

One entry per CDR3 protein, called by TCRdb with MiXCR from the reads. Of around 530,000 distinct CDR3 sequences in the sample, about 30% are singletons; the top ten hold around 13%. The CDR3 has 15 residues. Germline trimming cut 7 bases from V and 3 bases from J; bases unmatched to any gene: 12. General observations from the study: Ex vivo responses were dominated by HLA-C-restricted CMV-specific TCR beta clonotypes. The cumulative frequency of public TCR beta families distinguished individuals who carried CMV together with the relevant HLA.

As for this clonotype: Its antigen remains unidentified.

Source material: PBMCs. This clonotype originated in a human donor in good health (CMV status not recorded). Some clones in this sample may be carry-over from other donors' samples. The J gene is TRBJ2-7, the V gene TRBV12-3 or TRBV12-4; TRBD2 aligns across 7 bases. The CDR3 DNA reads TGTGCCAGCACCCCTTTCGGGGGGACTATCTACGAGCAGTACTTC. It codes for CASTPFGGTIYEQYF.